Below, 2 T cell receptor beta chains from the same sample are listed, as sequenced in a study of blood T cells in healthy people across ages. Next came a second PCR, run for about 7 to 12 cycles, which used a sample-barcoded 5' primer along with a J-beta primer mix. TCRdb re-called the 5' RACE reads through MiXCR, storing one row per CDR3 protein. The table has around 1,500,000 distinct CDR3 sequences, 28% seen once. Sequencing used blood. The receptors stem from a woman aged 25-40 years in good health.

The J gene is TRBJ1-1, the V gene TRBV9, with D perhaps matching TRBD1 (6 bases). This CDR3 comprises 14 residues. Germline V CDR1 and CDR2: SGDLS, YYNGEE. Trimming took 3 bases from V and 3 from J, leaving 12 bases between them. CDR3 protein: CASSAGDKDTEAFF. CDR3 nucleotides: TGTGCCAGCAGCGCAGGGGATAAGGACACTGAAGCTTTCTTT.

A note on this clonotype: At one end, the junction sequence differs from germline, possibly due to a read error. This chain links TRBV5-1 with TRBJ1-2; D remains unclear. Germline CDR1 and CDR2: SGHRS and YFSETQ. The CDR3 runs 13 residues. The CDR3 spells CANSLDGNYGYTF. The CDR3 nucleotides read TGCGCCAACAGCCTGGACGGAAACTATGGCTACACCTTC.